The T cell receptor (beta chain) described here comes from a study of T cells in tuberculosis. Sample time point: new active TB diagnosis, blood taken before or within 7 days of starting treatment. Sequenced by immunoSEQ multiplex PCR; TCRdb stores in-frame clones only, minus some. The sample has tens of thousands of clones; more than 85% are singletons. The germline V and J ends were trimmed by 3 bases and 4 bases, with 11 bases remaining between them. This CDR3 has 14 residues. Per the germline V gene, CDR1 is MRHNA and CDR2 is SNTAGT. This chain joins TRBV6-4 and TRBJ2-3; perhaps TRBD2 as D (6 bases). Source: PBMCs, taken at tuberculosis diagnosis. The receptor was isolated from an adult with tuberculosis. The CDR3 is CASSDGLASDTQYF. As DNA, the CDR3 is TGTGCCAGCAGTGATGGGCTAGCGTCAGATACGCAGTATTTT.